This T cell receptor (beta chain) was sequenced for a study of technical replicates of blood from several donors. V shed 1 base and J shed 4 bases, with 13 bases lying between them. CDR3 length: 15 amino acids. Germline V CDR1 and CDR2: MDHEN, SYDVKM. The method was immunoSEQ multiplex PCR; TCRdb's version includes in-frame clones alone and lacks a portion of them. The sample carries about 81,000 clones, approximately 96% recorded once. The receptor was derived from a human donor in good health. Input material: T cells isolated from PBMCs. This chain connects TRBV28 to TRBJ1-2; the D gene is possibly TRBD1 (5 bases). The CDR3 is CASSLLRTGGYGYTF. Here the CDR3 DNA reads TGTGCCAGCAGTTTATTAAGGACCGGGGGCTATGGCTACACCTTC.